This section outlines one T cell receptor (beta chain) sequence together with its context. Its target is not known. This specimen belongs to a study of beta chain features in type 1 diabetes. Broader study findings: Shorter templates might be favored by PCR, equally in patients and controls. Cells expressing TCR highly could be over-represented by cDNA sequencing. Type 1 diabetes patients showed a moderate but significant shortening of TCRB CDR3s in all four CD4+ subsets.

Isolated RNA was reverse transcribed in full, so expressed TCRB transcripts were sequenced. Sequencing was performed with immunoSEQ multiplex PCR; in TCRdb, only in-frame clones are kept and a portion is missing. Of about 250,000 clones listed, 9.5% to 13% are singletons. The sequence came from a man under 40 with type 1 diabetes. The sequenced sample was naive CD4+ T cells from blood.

The DNA for the CDR3 is TGTGCCAGCAGCTTAGAAGGCCCCGGGACTAGCGGATACAATGAGCAGTTCTTC. As protein: CASSLEGPGTSGYNEQFF. The genes are TRBV7-2 and TRBJ2-1, with 11 bases aligning to TRBD2. V lost 1 base and J lost 4; bases outside the gene matches: 9. Germline V CDR1 and CDR2: SGHTA, FQGNSA. CDR3 length: 18 amino acids.